This TCR beta chain emerged from a study of shared clonotypes between healthy human individuals. Turning to the study itself: Three plates were used per donor for CD4 naive, three for CD4 memory, two for CD8 naive and one for CD8 memory.

Turning to this clone: One end of the junction fails to match germline, which may point to a read error.

The V gene's germline CDR1 is SQVTM and CDR2 ANQGSEA. CDR3 size: 10 residues. The test was conducted at deep level. Over several immunoSEQ plates, each subset's genomic DNA was distributed in even portions. Produced via immunoSEQ multiplex PCR; TCRdb's table is partial and in-frame only. The sample has 650,000 to 800,000 clones; 90% to 95% are singletons. In the naive CD8 group, cells lacked CD45RO and were positively selected for CCR7, so terminally differentiated effector memory CD45RA+ cells were left out. V and J are TRBV29-1 and TRBJ2-5; D may be TRBD1 or TRBD2 (5 bases each). Sample: naive CD8+ T cells sorted from blood. This clonotype was sampled from a man aged 30-40 years in good health. This CDR3 reads CSVETGPVNF. CDR3 nucleotides: TGCAGCGTTGAGACGGGGCCCGTGAACTTC.